This is a list of T cell receptor beta chains from one sample in a study of T cells in tumors after PD-1 blockade. Some clones are missing from TCRdb's copy, which holds only in-frame ones; the method was immunoSEQ multiplex PCR. The sample has 11,000 to 15,000 clones, around two thirds seen once. The specimen comprised tumor tissue, sampled after anti-PD-1 treatment. The receptor source for this set is a human donor with cutaneous squamous cell carcinoma. The CDR3 runs from the conserved cysteine through the conserved F or W. Each record gives: J gene, D gene, V gene, clone size, CDR3 DNA, CDR3 protein. The D gene is left open where the match is weak. Size is stated for part of the rows, as once, few or many counts, or as a class when the clone is expanded.

>TRBJ1-1|.|TRBV6-5|few
TGTGCCAGCCGCCTGACACTTAACACTGAAGCTTTCTTT
CASRLTLNTEAFF
>TRBJ2-3|.|TRBV7-2|.
TGTGCCAGCAGCTCTGACTATAGCACAGATACGCAGTATTTT
CASSSDYSTDTQYF
>TRBJ2-7|.|TRBV7-2|.
TGTGCCAGCAGCTTAAGTAGCGCCTCCTACGAGCAGTACTTC
CASSLSSASYEQYF
>TRBJ2-3|TRBD1|TRBV2|.
TGTGCCAGCAGTGTTCAGGGGCAGGGGGCGGCTGATACGCAGTATTTT
CASSVQGQGAADTQYF
>TRBJ2-3|TRBD1|TRBV4-2|.
TGTGCCAGCAGCCAAACGGGACAGGGATCAGATACGCAGTATTTT
CASSQTGQGSDTQYF
>TRBJ2-1|.|TRBV4-2|medium-sized
TGTGCCAGCAGCCAAGATCTAGTGAATGAGCAGTTCTTC
CASSQDLVNEQFF
>TRBJ1-1|.|TRBV30|.
TGTGCCTGGAGTGTCGGGCTTAATAGGACTGAAGCTTTCTTT
CAWSVGLNRTEAFF
>TRBJ2-7|.|TRBV4-1|.
TGCGCCAGCAGCCAAAGAGAACCCGACGAGCAGTACTTC
CASSQREPDEQYF
>TRBJ2-7|.|TRBV5-1|few
TGCGCCAGCAGCTTGGTATCTAAACTACGGGAGCAGTACTTC
CASSLVSKLREQYF
>TRBJ2-7|.|TRBV7-9|.
TGTGCCACCGAGACATCCTACGAGCAGTACTTC
CATETSYEQYF
>TRBJ1-1|.|TRBV19|.
TGTGCCAGTAGTATGTTTCATTCGGACACTGAAGCTTTCTTT
CASSMFHSDTEAFF
>TRBJ2-1|.|TRBV5-1|few
TGCGCCAGCAGCGGTGCCGTGCCTGAGCAGTTCTTC
CASSGAVPEQFF
>TRBJ1-3|.|TRBV10-1|.
TGCGCCAGCAGTCCCGTCTCTGGAAACACCATATATTTT
CASSPVSGNTIYF
>TRBJ2-7|TRBD1|TRBV7-2|.
TGTGCCAGCAGCTTAGAAGGACAGGGGCGGTACGAGCAGTACTTC
CASSLEGQGRYEQYF
>TRBJ2-1|TRBD1|TRBV10-3|medium-sized
TGTGCCATCAGTGAGGACTCGCCTGGACAGGGCGGGGAGCAGTTCTTC
CAISEDSPGQGGEQFF
>TRBJ2-2|TRBD2|TRBV7-2|.
TGTGCCAGCAGCTTCCCGAACAGACTAGCGGTATACACCGGGGAGCTGTTTTTT
CASSFPNRLAVYTGELFF
>TRBJ1-6|TRBD1|TRBV2|once
TGTGCCAGCAGTGGACAAGACAGGGTGGGATCACCCCTCCACTTT
CASSGQDRVGSPLHF
>TRBJ2-7|.|TRBV5-5|.
TGTGCCAGCAGCTTGGGGGACCCAGCCTACGAGCAGTACTTC
CASSLGDPAYEQYF
>TRBJ2-1|.|TRBV19|medium-sized
TGTGCCAGTAGCCTGACAGGAGCTGAGCAGTTCTTC
CASSLTGAEQFF
>TRBJ1-4|.|TRBV9|.
TGTGCCAGCAGCCGGCAGACAGGAGAAAAACTGTTTTTT
CASSRQTGEKLFF
>TRBJ1-1|TRBD1|TRBV27|.
TGTGCCAGCAGGACGGACAGGGTGGCGGCTGAAGCTTTCTTT
CASRTDRVAAEAFF
>TRBJ1-1|TRBD1|TRBV7-8|.
TGTGCCAGCAGCCGAACAGGGGTGGATGCTTTCTTT
CASSRTGVDAFF
>TRBJ2-3|.|TRBV7-7|.
TGTGCCAGCAGCCAAAGGTCGGGAACCACAGATACGCAGTATTTT
CASSQRSGTTDTQYF
>TRBJ2-7|.|TRBV18|few
TGTGCCAGCTCACCTGTGGCACAGCAAAACTACGAGCAGTACTTC
CASSPVAQQNYEQYF
>TRBJ2-6|TRBD2|TRBV29-1|.
TGCAGCGTTGAAGGAGACGGGAGGACTGGGGCCAACGTCCTGACTTTC
CSVEGDGRTGANVLTF
>TRBJ2-1|.|TRBV23-1|.
TGCGCCAGCAGTCCACGGACAGGGAGGGTCGAGAATGAGCAGTTCTTC
CASSPRTGRVENEQFF
>TRBJ1-4|.|TRBV5-8|.
TGTGCCAGCAGCTTGGAGGGGACGGGTGAAAAACTGTTTTTT
CASSLEGTGEKLFF
>TRBJ2-2|TRBD1|TRBV27|.
TGTGCCAGCAAGCTACAGGGGGGAAGGGAGCTGTTTTTT
CASKLQGGRELFF
>TRBJ2-4|.|TRBV18|.
TGTGCCAGCTCACCGGCCAGGGGCTCTAGGAACATTCAGTACTTC
CASSPARGSRNIQYF
>TRBJ2-3|.|TRBV21-1|medium-sized
TGTGCCAGCAGCCTTAGCGGGGAAGGGGTCGATACGCAGTATTTT
CASSLSGEGVDTQYF
>TRBJ2-3|TRBD1|TRBV5-1|.
TGCGCCAGCAGCCGGACAGGTCCCGATACGCAGTATTTT
CASSRTGPDTQYF
>TRBJ2-7|TRBD1|TRBV9|medium-sized
TGTGCCAGCAGTGGACAGGGTGCCTACGAGCAGTACTTC
CASSGQGAYEQYF
>TRBJ1-6|TRBD1|TRBV7-2|few
TGTGCCAGCAGTCAAGTGACAGGGAGTGATTCACCCCTCCACTTT
CASSQVTGSDSPLHF
>TRBJ1-5|.|TRBV3-1/TRBV3-2|.
TGTGCCAGCAGCCAACAAGGTCAGGGCGGTCAGCCCCAGCATTTT
CASSQQGQGGQPQHF
>TRBJ1-1|TRBD1|TRBV5-6|once
TGTGCCAGCAGTCAGACAGGGGCGAACACTGAAGCTTTCTTT
CASSQTGANTEAFF
>TRBJ2-1|.|TRBV3-1/TRBV3-2|.
TGTGCCAGCAGCCAAGAGGCAACAAAATATACCTCCTACAATGAGCAGTTCTTC
CASSQEATKYTSYNEQFF
>TRBJ2-2|TRBD2|TRBV27|.
TGTGCCAGCACCCCCCTAGCGGGGGTGAGCGGGGAGCTGTTTTTT
CASTPLAGVSGELFF
>TRBJ1-1|.|TRBV29-1|.
TGCAGCGTTGAACGACTAGGGGTAACTGAAGCTTTCTTT
CSVERLGVTEAFF
>TRBJ2-3|.|TRBV6-2/TRBV6-3|.
TGTGCCAGCAGTTACTCGACGGCTAGCGTTAGATCTAGCACAGATACGCAGTATTTT
CASSYSTASVRSSTDTQYF
>TRBJ2-2|TRBD2|TRBV7-2|once
TGTGCCAGCAGCTTACTACCGGGACTAGCGGGGGGGCCTAACGGGGAGCTGTTTTTT
CASSLLPGLAGGPNGELFF
>TRBJ2-2|.|TRBV27|once
TGTGCCAGCAGTTGGGGGACGAGCGGGGAGCTGTTTTTT
CASSWGTSGELFF
>TRBJ2-7|TRBD2|TRBV28|.
TGTGCCAGCAGTCGTCGACTAGCGGAATACGAGCAGTACTTC
CASSRRLAEYEQYF
>TRBJ1-4|.|TRBV5-4|.
TGTGCCAGCAGCTCGCCCGGGAATGAAAAACTGTTTTTT
CASSSPGNEKLFF